This passage covers 22 T cell receptor beta chains from one sample sequenced in a study of control samples from healthy donors and cancer patients. TCRdb's table, derived via immunoSEQ multiplex PCR, lists solely in-frame clones and lacks some. The table lists about 160,000 clones, 80% to 90% of them singletons. Source material: blood. The receptors come from a young man in good health.

This chain links TRBV29-1 with TRBJ2-7; TRBD2 aligns across 12 bases. The V segment lost 5 bases and the J segment 2 bases; nucleotides outside the gene matches: 13. Germline V gene sequence: CDR1 SQVTM, CDR2 ANQGSEA. The CDR3 is 17 residues long. CDR3 coding DNA: TGCAGCGTTCTTACTAGCGGGGGGCCACCTCTTCCCTACGAGCAGTACTTC. It is translated as CSVLTSGGPPLPYEQYF.

The gene calls are TRBV7-2 and TRBJ2-1; TRBD1 aligns across 7 bases. This CDR3 comprises 14 residues. V was clipped by 7 bases and J by 1 base; unmatched bases: 4. CDR1 is SGHTA and CDR2 is FQGNSA in the germline V gene. The CDR3 coding sequence is TGTGCCAGCAAATCGGGACAGTCCTACAATGAGCAGTTCTTC. Translated, it gives CASKSGQSYNEQFF. The full variable domain, completed using reference TRBV7-2 and TRBJ2-1, is GAGVSQSPSNKVTEKGKDVELRCDPISGHTALYWYRQSLGQGLEFLIYFQGNSAPDKSGLPSDRFSAERTGGSVSTLTIQRTQQEDSAVYLCASKSGQSYNEQFFGPGTRLTVL.

J is TRBJ1-1 and V is TRBV5-1; a weak D match, TRBD1 (5 bases). V was clipped by 4 bases and J by 4 bases, with 14 bases between them. This CDR3 spans 14 amino acids. The germline gives CDR1 SGHRS, CDR2 YFSETQ. CDR3 in amino acids: CASSAQGEGTEAFF. The CDR3 coding sequence is TGCGCCAGCAGCGCCCAGGGTGAGGGCACTGAAGCTTTCTTT.

V usage is TRBV6-6 and J usage is TRBJ1-4; D gene ambiguous. From germline, CDR1 is MNHNY and CDR2 SVGAGI (reference sequence). This CDR3 has 14 residues. The V end lost 5 bases, the J end lost 8 bases, and 15 bases lay between the germline ends. The CDR3 DNA reads TGTGCCAGCAGTCCTACCTCTTCGTGGGAAAAACTGTTTTTT. It is translated as CASSPTSSWEKLFF.

This sequence joins TRBV6-5 and TRBJ2-5, with 10 nucleotides matching TRBD1. Germline V gene sequence: CDR1 MNHEY, CDR2 SVGAGI. With V trimmed by 6 bases and J by 3 bases, 7 bases remained unmatched. CDR3 length: 15 amino acids. For the CDR3, the DNA is TGTGCCAGCAGCACCCTGGGACAGGGGAAAGAGACCCAGTACTTC. As protein: CASSTLGQGKETQYF.

The chain links TRBV12-3 or TRBV12-4 to TRBJ1-4; D unresolved. V gave up 3 bases and J gave up 5 bases, with 4 bases separating them. The CDR3 runs 12 residues. CDR3 coding DNA: TGTGCCAGCAGTTTGTTCAATGAAAAACTGTTTTTT. Translated: CASSLFNEKLFF.

V usage is TRBV3-1 (or the pseudogene TRBV3-2) and J usage is TRBJ2-1; no firm D call. V gave up 5 bases and J gave up 0 bases, with 11 bases separating them. Per germline, CDR1 LGHDT and CDR2 YNNKEL (reference sequence). This CDR3 comprises 15 residues. CDR3 sequence (DNA): TGTGCCAGCAGCAAACGTCAGAGCTCCTACAATGAGCAGTTCTTC. It is translated as CASSKRQSSYNEQFF.

The CDR3 loop is CASSPSSGVSTDTQYF. CDR3 in DNA: TGTGCCAGCTCACCTAGTAGCGGGGTGAGCACAGATACGCAGTATTTT. The rearrangement uses TRBV18 and TRBJ2-3; TRBD2 matches 8 bases. V dropped 3 bases and J dropped 0; count of bases not matched to a gene: 5. Germline V gene data show CDR1 as KGHSH and CDR2 as LQKENI. CDR3 length equals 16 residues.

The chain recombines TRBV2 with TRBJ1-1; D unresolved. The germline V gene encodes CDR1 SNHLY and CDR2 FYNNEI. The CDR3 runs 11 residues. With 7 bases removed from V and 1 base from J, the gap between germline ends came to 4 bases. In DNA, the CDR3 is TGTGCCAGCATTCCGAACACTGAAGCTTTCTTT. Translating it yields CASIPNTEAFF.

This chain uses TRBV5-1 with TRBJ1-5; no firm D call. Trimming cost V 7 bases and J 0 bases, with 14 bases left between them. The germline gives CDR1 SGHRS, CDR2 YFSETQ. This CDR3 is 15 amino acids long. CDR3 loop: CASSQNGYSNQPQHF. The CDR3 DNA follows: TGCGCCAGCTCGCAGAATGGGTATAGCAATCAGCCCCAGCATTTT.

This clone was seen a few times. The chain couples TRBV7-9 to TRBJ1-5; D unclear. Deletions cut 4 bases from V and 2 bases from J, with 12 bases between. The CDR3 covers 15 residues. Germline V gene sequence: CDR1 SEHNR, CDR2 FQNEAQ (reference sequence). The CDR3 DNA is TGTGCCAGCAGCTACTTCGGGCAGGGCAATCAGCCCCAGCATTTT. It yields the protein CASSYFGQGNQPQHF.

This rearrangement joins TRBV9 to TRBJ1-3; a possible D gene is TRBD1 (5 bases). Germline CDR1 and CDR2: SGDLS and YYNGEE. CDR3 length: 15 amino acids. V lost 4 bases, J lost 4 bases, and 15 bases lay in between. CDR3 in DNA: TGTGCCAGCAGCCCAAATGGGGGGTTCGGAAACACCATATATTTT. Amino acid sequence: CASSPNGGFGNTIYF.

This clone was seen once. V usage is TRBV7-9 and J usage is TRBJ1-5; D is perhaps TRBD1 (6 bases). This CDR3 spans 15 amino acids. V lost 3 bases to trimming and J lost 4 bases, with 13 bases between them. CDR1 is SEHNR, CDR2 FQNEAQ, per germline (reference sequence). The CDR3 DNA reads as TGTGCCAGCAGCTTGGGGGACACCTTAAATCAGCCCCAGCATTTT. This sequence encodes CASSLGDTLNQPQHF.

The V and J genes are TRBV6-1 and TRBJ2-3, with D possibly TRBD1 on 5 matching bases. This CDR3 region has 14 residues. V lost 1 base and J lost 2, with 7 bases in between. Germline-derived CDR1 and CDR2 are MNHNS and SASEGT. CDR3 in amino acids: CASSEGGNTDTQYF. Written as DNA, the CDR3 is TGTGCCAGCAGTGAAGGGGGCAACACAGATACGCAGTATTTT.

V and J are TRBV19 and TRBJ1-5, with a weak D call TRBD1 (6 bases). V was clipped by 6 bases and J by 7 bases, with 13 bases between them. The CDR3 has 13 amino acids. Per the germline V gene, CDR1 is LNHDA and CDR2 is SQIVND (reference sequence). The CDR3 nucleotides read TGTGCCAGTAGGGAAACAGGGATCCAGCCCCAGCATTTT. It codes for CASRETGIQPQHF.

The rearrangement links TRBV5-5 to TRBJ2-1; no reliable D call. Germline values: CDR1 SGHKS, CDR2 YYEKEE (reference sequence). V was shortened by 0 bases and J by 0 bases, with 7 bases between the two germline ends. The CDR3 covers 15 residues. The DNA of the CDR3 is TGTGCCAGCAGCTTGGGGACGAGCTCCTACAATGAGCAGTTCTTC. Translated, it gives CASSLGTSSYNEQFF.

The chain uses TRBV6-5 and TRBJ2-1; TRBD1 agrees at 7 bases. J was trimmed by 7 bases and V by 0 bases; bases with no gene match: 9. This CDR3 has 16 residues. Per germline, CDR1 MNHEY and CDR2 SVGAGI. CDR3: CASSYSRAGGRNEQFF. The CDR3 nucleotides read TGTGCCAGCAGTTACTCCCGGGCAGGGGGTAGGAATGAGCAGTTCTTC.

V and J are TRBV7-8 and TRBJ2-1; 9 bases align to TRBD2. The CDR3 is 13 residues long. Per the germline V gene, CDR1 is SGHVS and CDR2 is FQNEAQ. J was trimmed by 8 bases and V by 8 bases; bases with no gene match: 7. The CDR3 nucleotides read TGTGCCAGCGGAAGCGGGAGGAGGGATGAGCAGTTCTTC. It codes for CASGSGRRDEQFF.

V gene TRBV9 combines with J gene TRBJ2-6, with 7 bases matching TRBD1. The CDR3 extends over 17 amino acids. The J segment lost 2 bases and the V segment lost 4 bases, leaving 9 bases of the junction unmatched. CDR1 and CDR2 (germline): SGDLS, YYNGEE. The DNA of the CDR3 is TGTGCCAGCAGCCCCCCCTGGGACAGAGCTGGGGCCAACGTCCTGACTTTC. This encodes CASSPPWDRAGANVLTF.

Comment on this clone: The sample holds other DNA sequences that translate to the same CDR3. The CDR3 DNA sequence: TGTGCCATCAGTGAGGGGCCCTATGGCTACACCTTC. This translates into CAISEGPYGYTF. This chain joins TRBV10-3 and TRBJ1-2; D is uncertain. The CDR3 extends over 12 amino acids. V was shortened by 2 bases and J by 4 bases, with 5 bases between the two germline ends. Germline lookup yields CDR1 ENHRY and CDR2 SYGVKD.

The chain joins TRBV6-5 to TRBJ1-2; D is possibly TRBD1 (6 bases). Between the trimmed V and J ends, which lost 5 bases and 5 bases, there was a span of 12 bases. The CDR3 is 13 amino acids. Germline assignment: CDR1 MNHEY and CDR2 SVGAGI. DNA of the CDR3: TGTGCCAGCAGTCCCGGGACACTTTATGGCTACACCTTC. Translating gives CASSPGTLYGYTF.

As DNA, the CDR3 is TGTGCCAGCAGTTCACAGGGAGCCCAGCATTTT. Translation gives CASSSQGAQHF. V usage is TRBV6-6 and J usage is TRBJ1-5; tentative D call: TRBD1 (6 bases). The CDR3 extends over 11 amino acids. V lost 4 bases and J lost 11, with 9 bases in between. In germline, CDR1 is MNHNY, CDR2 SVGAGI (reference sequence).